This TCR beta chain originates from a study of STAT5B mutations in CD4+ large granular lymphocyte leukemia. Regarding the study as a whole: Data were not HLA-matched across samples. Patient CD4-sorted repertoires looked more clonal than healthy CD4+ repertoires, even without putative leukemic clones.

Points on this clone: The antigen is not known.

Original methodology: A productive frequency of 2.59 x 10-5 was the lowest detectable. Some clones are missing from TCRdb's copy, which holds only in-frame ones; the method was immunoSEQ multiplex PCR. From that table come the V and J calls and clone size; the DNA was used to work out D and trimming. The sample has about 24,000 clones, 60% to 85% seen once. This CDR3 is 11 amino acids long. Germline CDR1 and CDR2: MNHEY and SMNVEV (reference sequence). Trimming removed 5 bases from V and 13 bases from J; junction bases left unmatched: 6. The clonotype was recovered from a human donor in good health. Sample: CD4+ T cells from blood buffy coats. The rearrangement uses TRBV27 and TRBJ1-2; 8 bases are a match to TRBD1. The CDR3 DNA reads TGTGCCAGCAGTGGACAGGGAGTTTTCACCTTC. Encoded protein: CASSGQGVFTF.